In this sample, the clone carrying this T cell receptor beta chain turned up many times. The antigen remains undetermined. The CDR3 sequence is 14 residues long. Germline V gene data show CDR1 as SNHLY and CDR2 as FYNNEI. V was clipped by 6 bases and J by 3 bases, with 11 bases between them. The entry originates in a study of Graves' ophthalmopathy and Graves' hyperthyroidism. Study results and limitations: A 13-signature model separated ophthalmopathy from stable hyperthyroidism, reaching approximately 88% sensitivity and roughly 82% specificity cross-validated.

Exclusion applied to patients with other autoimmune diseases, uncontrolled infections, pregnancy or lactation. The authors used Ficoll-Paque density gradient centrifugation to separate PBMCs. The input was more than 7.5 ml of fresh peripheral blood. RNA transcripts were the template, and TCR beta CDR3 regions were amplified from them. First-round RT-PCR used HTBI primers; second-round multiplex PCR followed. TCRdb used MiXCR to reprocess the multiplex PCR reads, holding one entry per CDR3 protein. The sample yields about 620,000 distinct CDR3 sequences, about 20% seen once. Sequencing used peripheral blood. The chain carries TRBV2 and TRBJ2-2, with D possibly TRBD1 on 6 matching bases. The TCR comes from a woman between 18 and 29 years old with stable Graves' hyperthyroidism. Some clones in this sample may be carry-over from other donors' samples. The CDR3 DNA sequence: TGTGCCAGCAGCCGGGACATAGACACCGGGGAGCTGTTTTTT. Translating it yields CASSRDIDTGELFF.